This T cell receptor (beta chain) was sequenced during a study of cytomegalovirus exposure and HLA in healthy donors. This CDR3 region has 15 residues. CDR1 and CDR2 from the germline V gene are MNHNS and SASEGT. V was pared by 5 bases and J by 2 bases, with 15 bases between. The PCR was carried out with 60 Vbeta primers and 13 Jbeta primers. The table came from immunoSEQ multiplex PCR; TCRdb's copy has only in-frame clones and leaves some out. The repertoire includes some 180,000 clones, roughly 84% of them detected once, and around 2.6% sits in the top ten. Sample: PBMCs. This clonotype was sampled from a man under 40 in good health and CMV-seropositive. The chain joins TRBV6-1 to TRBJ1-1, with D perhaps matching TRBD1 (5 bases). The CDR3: CASSQRWGGNTEAFF. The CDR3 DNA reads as TGTGCCAGCAGTCAACGGTGGGGGGGAAACACTGAAGCTTTCTTT.